Below, 20 T cell receptor beta chains from the same sample are listed, as sequenced in a study of blood T cell repertoires in COVID-19 (TCRdb year 2020). To prepare the library, the immunoSEQ multiplex PCR assay was applied. TCRdb holds this immuneACCESS table with in-frame rearrangements only. Some clones are missing; in checked studies, unresolved V genes explain under half, and the rest has no known cause. Across this sample there are about 230,000 clones, with approximately 82% seen only once. Roughly 5% of the sample lies in the top ten. Sample: peripheral blood. The receptors originated from a man of 80 years or more with acute or convalescent COVID-19.

About this clone: Other DNA sequences from this sample encode an identical CDR3 as well. The rearrangement links TRBV5-1 to TRBJ2-7, with a possible D match to TRBD2 (5 bases). This CDR3 spans 13 amino acids. V lost 1 base to trimming and J lost 3 bases, with 8 bases between them. CDR1 is SGHRS and CDR2 is YFSETQ in the germline V gene. The CDR3 sequence: CASSLRGDYEQYF. As DNA, the CDR3 is TGCGCCAGCAGCTTGCGGGGAGACTACGAGCAGTACTTC.

This clone was seen just once. CDR3 amino acids: CASSSGGVGETQYF. The CDR3 region has the DNA TGTGCCAGCAGTTCCGGTGGAGTGGGAGAGACCCAGTACTTC. The chain has TRBV6-5 and TRBJ2-5; D not certain. Trimming stripped 4 bases from V and 4 bases from J, with 13 bases between. Germline V gives CDR1 MNHEY, CDR2 SVGAGI. This CDR3 contains 14 residues.

This rearrangement joins TRBV5-1 to TRBJ2-5; 7 bases line up with TRBD1. Trimming cost V 0 bases and J 4 bases; bases outside gene matches: 3. CDR1 and CDR2 from the germline V gene are SGHRS and YFSETQ. The CDR3 sequence is 14 residues long. The CDR3, as DNA: TGCGCCAGCAGCTTGGAAGGGGGCGGAGAGACCCAGTACTTC. This codes for CASSLEGGGETQYF.

This chain joins TRBV3-1 (or the pseudogene TRBV3-2) and TRBJ2-5, with 9 bases matching TRBD1. V shed 1 base and J 5 bases; nucleotides not matched to a gene: 5. CDR1 is LGHDT, CDR2 YNNKEL, per germline (reference sequence). This CDR3 has 15 amino acids. CDR3 nucleotides: TGTGCCAGCAGCCAAGGGGGGACAGGGAGTGAGACCCAGTACTTC. Translating gives CASSQGGTGSETQYF.

CDR3 coding DNA: TGTGCCAGCAGCTTAGCAGAGCAGGGGAACATTCAGTACTTC. Protein sequence: CASSLAEQGNIQYF. The chain carries TRBV11-3 and TRBJ2-4, with a possible D match to TRBD1 (6 bases). Germline V gives CDR1 SGHNT, CDR2 YENEEA. The CDR3 is 14 residues long. V was shortened by 1 base and J by 7 bases, with 11 bases between the two germline ends.

J is TRBJ2-7 and V is TRBV28; TRBD2 matches 10 bases. Germline V lookup: CDR1 MDHEN, CDR2 SYDVKM. This CDR3 is built from 16 residues. Trimming took 5 bases from V and 0 from J; bases not matched to a gene: 7. CDR3 coding DNA: TGTGCCAGCAGTCCCAGGACTAGCGGAGCCTCCTACGAGCAGTACTTC. It is translated as CASSPRTSGASYEQYF.

V is TRBV7-2 and J is TRBJ2-5; 14 bases are shared with TRBD2. The CDR3 totals 17 residues. V dropped 5 bases and J dropped 2; count of bases not matched to a gene: 7. Germline V CDR1 and CDR2: SGHTA, FQGNSA. The CDR3 reads CASSPRGTSGGQETQYF. CDR3 coding DNA: TGTGCCAGCAGCCCCCGAGGGACTAGCGGGGGACAAGAGACCCAGTACTTC.

The chain is built from TRBV5-6 and TRBJ1-2; 8 nucleotides align to TRBD1. The CDR3 has 14 amino acids. CDR1 and CDR2 (germline): SGHDT, YYEEEE. V shed 2 bases, J shed 6 bases, and the junction held 6 bases outside the gene matches. For the CDR3, the DNA is TGTGCCAGCAGCTTCGGGACAGGCACTAATGGCTACACCTTC. Translated: CASSFGTGTNGYTF. The whole variable domain, filled in from reference TRBV5-6 and TRBJ1-2, reads DAGVTQSPTHLIKTRGQQVTLRCSPKSGHDTVSWYQQALGQGPQFIFQYYEEEERQRGNFPDRFSGHQFPNYSSELNVNALLLGDSALYLCASSFGTGTNGYTFGSGTRLTVV.

The chain joins TRBV28 to TRBJ2-2; TRBD2 matches at 7 bases. V lost 8 bases, J lost 4 bases, and 13 bases stayed unmatched. Germline CDR1 is MDHEN and CDR2 is SYDVKM. The CDR3 totals 16 residues. The CDR3 DNA is TGTGCCAGCCCCCCCCCGGGAGGTTTGGGCACCGGGGAGCTGTTTTTT. It encodes CASPPPGGLGTGELFF.

This chain connects TRBV27 to TRBJ1-1, with 7 bases fitting TRBD1. J lost 5 bases, V lost 7 bases, and 7 bases had no gene match. The CDR3 is 13 amino acids. Germline V CDR1 and CDR2: MNHEY, SMNVEV (reference sequence). The CDR3, as DNA: TGTGCCAGCATGCGACAGGGACTTACTGAAGCTTTCTTT. Its translation is CASMRQGLTEAFF.

In its sample, this clone was seen once. The J gene is TRBJ1-1, the V gene TRBV19; 9 nucleotides match TRBD1. V lost 2 bases and J lost 4; bases outside the gene matches: 2. This CDR3 comprises 14 residues. Germline lookup yields CDR1 LNHDA and CDR2 SQIVND (reference sequence). DNA of the CDR3: TGTGCCAGTAGTATAACAGGGGGCCGCACTGAAGCTTTCTTT. This encodes CASSITGGRTEAFF. The whole variable domain, filled in from reference TRBV19 and TRBJ1-1, reads DGGITQSPKYLFRKEGQNVTLSCEQNLNHDAMYWYRQDPGQGLRLIYYSQIVNDFQKGDIAEGYSVSREKKESFPLTVTSAQKNPTAFYLCASSITGGRTEAFFGQGTRLTVV.

The chain has TRBV19 and TRBJ2-5, with TRBD2 matching over 7 bases. CDR1 LNHDA and CDR2 SQIVND come from the germline V gene (reference sequence). V was clipped by 0 bases and J by 4 bases; unmatched bases: 8. The CDR3 is 16 amino acids. CDR3 amino acids: CASSIEGGRRVETQYF. Written as DNA, the CDR3 is TGTGCCAGTAGTATAGAAGGCGGGAGAAGGGTAGAGACCCAGTACTTC.

Comments on this clone: Germline is not matched at one junction end, which may reflect a read error. The chain is built from TRBV7-2 and TRBJ2-1; a possible D gene is TRBD2 (5 bases). CDR1 and CDR2 (germline): SGHTA, FQGNSA. This CDR3 is 11 amino acids long. The CDR3 DNA sequence: TGTGCCAGCAGCTCCCGGACTTGGATGGTCTTC. Translated, it gives CASSSRTWMVF.

The J gene is TRBJ2-5, the V gene TRBV4-1; TRBD1 agrees at 8 bases. The CDR3 totals 15 residues. The ends lost 0 bases at V and 9 bases at J; junction bases unmatched: 9. Germline V gene lookup returns CDR1 MGHRA and CDR2 YSYEKL. The CDR3 here is CASSQEGQGDQAQYF. The CDR3 DNA follows: TGCGCCAGCAGCCAAGAAGGACAGGGCGATCAGGCCCAGTACTTC.

The chain couples TRBV4-2 to TRBJ2-5; TRBD2 aligns across 9 bases. Germline V gene data show CDR1 as LGHNA and CDR2 as YNFKEQ. The length of the CDR3 is 17 residues. Germline trimming cut 3 bases from V and 2 bases from J; bases unmatched to any gene: 10. Here the CDR3 reads CASSQDAPRGGQETQYF. Here the CDR3 DNA reads TGTGCCAGCAGCCAGGACGCCCCGCGGGGGGGACAAGAGACCCAGTACTTC.

The chain carries TRBV5-1 and TRBJ1-1; 8 bases align to TRBD1. Germline V CDR1 and CDR2: SGHRS, YFSETQ. This CDR3 contains 17 residues. The V segment lost 0 bases and the J segment 0 bases; nucleotides outside the gene matches: 7. The CDR3 DNA is TGCGCCAGCAGCTTGGCCGTTCCAGGGGGCTTGAACACTGAAGCTTTCTTT. Its protein product is CASSLAVPGGLNTEAFF. The complete variable domain, with remaining parts taken from reference TRBV5-1 and TRBJ1-1, reads KAGVTQTPRYLIKTRGQQVTLSCSPISGHRSVSWYQQTPGQGLQFLFEYFSETQRNKGNFPGRFSGRQFSNSRSEMNVSTLELGDSALYLCASSLAVPGGLNTEAFFGQGTRLTVV.

V and J are TRBV7-6 and TRBJ1-5; TRBD1 matches 9 bases. Per the germline V gene, CDR1 is SGHVS and CDR2 is FNYEAQ. The CDR3 spans 15 residues. Trimming took 5 bases from V and 6 from J; bases not matched to a gene: 8. The DNA of the CDR3 is TGTGCCAGCAGCCCTACGCCGGACAGGGGTCAGCCCCAGCATTTT. Residues: CASSPTPDRGQPQHF. Variable domain in full (rest from reference TRBV7-6 and TRBJ1-5): GAGVSQSPRYKVTKRGQDVALRCDPISGHVSLYWYRQALGQGPEFLTYFNYEAQQDKSGLPNDRFSAERPEGSISTLTIQRTEQRDSAMYRCASSPTPDRGQPQHFGDGTRLSIL.

This rearrangement joins TRBV25-1 to TRBJ1-6, with unresolved D. Germline V gene lookup returns CDR1 MGHDK and CDR2 SYGVNS. Trimming stripped 5 bases from V and 8 bases from J, with 10 bases between. This CDR3 contains 13 residues. For the CDR3, the DNA is TGTGCCAGCAGTATGCAGATTGATTCACCCCTCCACTTT. The encoded protein is CASSMQIDSPLHF.

This rearrangement joins TRBV6-2 or TRBV6-3 to TRBJ2-7, with D tentatively TRBD1 (7 bases). V was clipped by 4 bases and J by 0 bases, with 16 bases between them. The CDR3 has 16 residues. Germline V gives CDR1 MNHEY, CDR2 SVGEGT. This CDR3 reads CASSSPTGRFSYEQYF. The CDR3 coding sequence is TGTGCCAGCAGTTCCCCGACAGGGAGGTTCTCCTACGAGCAGTACTTC.

V and J are TRBV25-1 and TRBJ2-7; D is unresolved. Trimming pared 4 bases from V and 3 bases from J, leaving 7 bases between. The CDR3 is made up of 12 amino acids. Germline V gene sequence: CDR1 MGHDK, CDR2 SYGVNS. CDR3 region: CASSAHYYEQYF. The CDR3 bases are TGTGCCAGCAGTGCCCACTACTACGAGCAGTACTTC.